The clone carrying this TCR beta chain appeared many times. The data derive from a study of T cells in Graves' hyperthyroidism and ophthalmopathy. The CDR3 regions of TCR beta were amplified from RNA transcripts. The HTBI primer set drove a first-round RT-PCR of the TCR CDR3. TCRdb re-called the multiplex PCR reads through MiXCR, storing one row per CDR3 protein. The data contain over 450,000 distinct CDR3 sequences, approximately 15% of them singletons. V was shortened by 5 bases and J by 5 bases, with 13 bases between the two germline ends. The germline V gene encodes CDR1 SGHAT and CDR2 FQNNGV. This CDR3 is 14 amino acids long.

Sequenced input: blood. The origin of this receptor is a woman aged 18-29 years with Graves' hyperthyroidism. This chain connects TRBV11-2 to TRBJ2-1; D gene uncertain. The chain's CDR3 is CASSPATGNNEQFF. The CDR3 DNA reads TGTGCCAGCAGCCCCGCAACGGGCAACAATGAGCAGTTCTTC.